The T cell receptor (beta chain) under discussion was sequenced for a study of T cell responses to AZD1222 COVID-19 vaccine. Study results and limitations: The CD4 TCRs associated with vaccination extended across spike and predominated at 160-218 and 743-854. Seropositivity was recorded at baseline in only a handful of AZD1222 recipients.

The CDR3 length is 12 residues. Between the trimmed V and J ends, which lost 11 bases and 7 bases, there was a span of 17 bases. A note on this clone: Antigen unknown.

Some clones are missing from TCRdb's copy, which holds only in-frame ones; the method was immunoSEQ multiplex PCR. The table includes over 100,000 clones, around 84% detected once. The chain carries TRBV12-3 or TRBV12-4 and TRBJ1-2; D remains ambiguous. Specimen: peripheral blood, collected on day 0 of AZD1222 vaccination. The origin of this receptor is an adult in good health. The CDR3 sequence is CASDGVPLGYTF. The CDR3 bases are TGTGCCTCCGACGGGGTCCCACTTGGCTACACCTTC.